A selection of T cell receptor beta chains follows, all from one sample in a study of CD8 T cells in ankylosing spondylitis. TCRdb re-called the 5' RACE reads with MiXCR, one entry per CDR3 protein. In the table there are about 750,000 distinct CDR3 sequences, 15% to 20% of which are singletons. Sequencing input: blood, either unsorted or a sorted T cell fraction (not recorded which). The receptor set was obtained from a male donor with ankylosing spondylitis. Both conserved end residues are part of each CDR3. D genes are given only for firm matches. Part of the rows lack a size; the others show once, few, many or a class for expanded clones.

few	.	TRBV20-1	13	TRBJ1-1	CSAPWTGASEAFF	TGCAGTGCCCCCTGGACCGGGGCTAGTGAAGCTTTCTTT
.	.	TRBV28	17	TRBJ2-7	CASSFVGGDLTFYEQYF	TGTGCCAGCAGTTTTGTGGGTGGGGATTTAACTTTCTACGAGCAGTACTTC
few	.	TRBV6-5	12	TRBJ2-7	CASSTGPYEQYF	TGTGCCAGCTCTACAGGGCCCTACGAGCAGTACTTC
once	TRBD1	TRBV6-2/TRBV6-3	16	TRBJ1-3	CASSYSGQITGNTIYF	TGTGCCAGCAGTTACTCGGGACAGATTACTGGAAACACCATATATTTT
.	.	TRBV20-1	13	TRBJ1-1	CSAEQGRNTEAFF	TGCAGTGCGGAACAGGGAAGGAACACTGAAGCTTTCTTT
few	TRBD1	TRBV3-1	14	TRBJ2-2	CASSQLGGDGELFF	TGTGCCAGCAGCCAACTAGGGGGCGACGGGGAGCTGTTTTTT
few	.	TRBV7-9	14	TRBJ2-2	CASSLPEGPGELFF	TGTGCCAGCAGCTTACCCGAGGGGCCCGGGGAGCTGTTTTTT
.	TRBD2	TRBV11-1	20	TRBJ2-1	CASSPSTRQGLAGGHNEQFF	TGTGCCAGCAGCCCCTCGACCCGACAGGGTCTAGCGGGAGGGCACAATGAGCAGTTCTTC
.	.	TRBV27	14	TRBJ1-6	CASSRRGFGSPLHF	TGTGCCAGCAGTCGTCGGGGATTCGGTTCACCCCTCCACTTT
.	.	TRBV2	15	TRBJ1-3	CASSDTLSSGNTIYF	TGTGCCAGCAGCGATACTCTAAGCTCTGGAAACACCATATATTTT
few	.	TRBV5-6	13	TRBJ2-7	CASSPTPPYEQYF	TGTGCCAGCAGTCCGACACCACCCTACGAGCAGTACTTC
.	.	TRBV20-1	14	TRBJ2-4	CSARDPLLEAIQYF	TGCAGTGCTAGAGATCCCCTGTTAGAGGCCATTCAGTACTTC
.	.	TRBV5-1	15	TRBJ2-2	CASRLWQGDTGELFF	TGCGCCAGCAGACTCTGGCAGGGTGACACCGGGGAGCTGTTTTTT
.	.	TRBV7-6	16	TRBJ1-5	CASSPWAGESNQPQHF	TGTGCCAGCAGCCCCTGGGCGGGGGAGAGCAATCAGCCCCAGCATTTT
.	.	TRBV6-5	14	TRBJ2-5	CASSYEGDGGAQYF	TGTGCCAGCAGTTACGAGGGGGACGGCGGGGCCCAGTACTTC